This record concerns one T cell receptor beta chain sequence. Its target is unknown. CDR3 length: 13 amino acids. Trimming stripped 6 bases from V and 1 base from J, with 9 bases between. CDR1 and CDR2 (germline): SNHLY, FYNNEI. The record originates from a study of long-term antiretroviral therapy in people with HIV. The run of the v3.0 immunoSEQ assay was at survey level. Measured with immunoSEQ multiplex PCR; TCRdb has only the in-frame clones, and not every one. The sample holds about 36,000 clones; around 94% are singletons and the top ten take roughly 3.9%. Study outcomes and limitations: Relative to transplant donor controls, diversity remained lower despite increasing after ART.

This receptor was identified in a woman aged 50 to 60 with HIV. The V and J genes are TRBV2 and TRBJ1-1; D is unresolved. This specimen was unsorted PBMCs, taken 4.1 years after starting antiretroviral therapy. The CDR3: CASSLNSNTEAFF. CDR3 sequence (DNA): TGTGCCAGCAGCCTTAACTCGAACACTGAAGCTTTCTTT.